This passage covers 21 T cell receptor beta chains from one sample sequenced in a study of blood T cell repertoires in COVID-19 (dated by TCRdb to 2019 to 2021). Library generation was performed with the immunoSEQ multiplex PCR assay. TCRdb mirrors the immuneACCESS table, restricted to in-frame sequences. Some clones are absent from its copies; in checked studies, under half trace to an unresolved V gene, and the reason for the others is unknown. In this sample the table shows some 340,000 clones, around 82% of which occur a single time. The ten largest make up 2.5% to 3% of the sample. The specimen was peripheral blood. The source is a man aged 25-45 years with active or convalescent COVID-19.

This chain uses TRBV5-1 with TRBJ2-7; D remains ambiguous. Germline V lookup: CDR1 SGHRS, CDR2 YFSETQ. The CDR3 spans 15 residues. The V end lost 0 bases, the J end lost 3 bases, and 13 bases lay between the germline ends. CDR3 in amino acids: CASSLESGTYYEQYF. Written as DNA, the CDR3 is TGCGCCAGCAGCTTGGAGTCAGGAACGTACTACGAGCAGTACTTC. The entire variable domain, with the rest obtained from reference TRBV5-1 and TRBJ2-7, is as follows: KAGVTQTPRYLIKTRGQQVTLSCSPISGHRSVSWYQQTPGQGLQFLFEYFSETQRNKGNFPGRFSGRQFSNSRSEMNVSTLELGDSALYLCASSLESGTYYEQYFGPGTRLTVT.

CDR3 protein: CASSYSTRRATEAFF. The CDR3 coding sequence is TGTGCCAGCAGTTACTCTACCAGGAGGGCCACTGAAGCTTTCTTT. The chain links TRBV6-2 or TRBV6-3 to TRBJ1-1; no clear D gene. CDR3 length equals 15 residues. The V gene's germline CDR1 is MNHEY and CDR2 SVGEGT. Between the trimmed V and J ends, which lost 0 bases and 4 bases, there was a span of 12 bases.

The CDR3, as DNA: TGTGCCAGCAGTTGGGGACTCAAGAACACCGGGGAGCTGTTTTTT. Translated: CASSWGLKNTGELFF. The chain joins TRBV6-2 or TRBV6-3 to TRBJ2-2; D is perhaps TRBD2 (6 bases). Trimming shortened V by 4 bases and J by 1 base, and 10 bases separated the two germline ends. Germline loops: CDR1 MNHEY, CDR2 SVGEGT. The CDR3 spans 15 residues.

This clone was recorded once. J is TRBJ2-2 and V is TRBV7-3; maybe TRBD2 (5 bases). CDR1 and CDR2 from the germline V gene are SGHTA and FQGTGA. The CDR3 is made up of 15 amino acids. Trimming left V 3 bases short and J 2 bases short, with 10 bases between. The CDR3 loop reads CASSFLRVNTGELFF. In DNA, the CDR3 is TGTGCCAGCAGCTTTCTGCGGGTAAACACCGGGGAGCTGTTTTTT.

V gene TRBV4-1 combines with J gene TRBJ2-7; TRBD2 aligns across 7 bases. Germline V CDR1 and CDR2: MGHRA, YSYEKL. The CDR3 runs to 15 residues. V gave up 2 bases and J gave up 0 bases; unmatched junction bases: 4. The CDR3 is CASSQLAVSSYEQYF. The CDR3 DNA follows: TGCGCCAGCAGCCAACTAGCGGTTAGCTCCTACGAGCAGTACTTC.

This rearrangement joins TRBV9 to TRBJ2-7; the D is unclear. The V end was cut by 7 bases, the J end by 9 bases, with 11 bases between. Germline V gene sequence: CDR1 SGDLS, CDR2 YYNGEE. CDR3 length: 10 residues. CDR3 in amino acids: CASGPRGQYF. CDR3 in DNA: TGTGCCAGCGGTCCGAGAGGGCAGTACTTC.

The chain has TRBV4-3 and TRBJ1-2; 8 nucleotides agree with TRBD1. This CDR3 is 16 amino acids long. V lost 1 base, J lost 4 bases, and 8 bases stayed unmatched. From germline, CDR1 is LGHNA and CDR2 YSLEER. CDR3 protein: CASSQVAGRGLYGYTF. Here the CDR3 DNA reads TGCGCCAGCAGCCAAGTGGCTGGCAGGGGGCTCTATGGCTACACCTTC.

The CDR3 spells CASSSIPGQAHEQYF. CDR3 coding DNA: TGTGCCAGCAGCTCAATCCCGGGACAGGCCCACGAGCAGTACTTC. The chain uses TRBV13 and TRBJ2-7; TRBD1 matches at 8 bases. CDR3 length equals 15 residues. Germline V gene sequence: CDR1 PRHDT, CDR2 FYEKMQ (reference sequence). Losses at the gene ends were 4 bases for V and 5 bases for J; bases not matched to a gene: 10.

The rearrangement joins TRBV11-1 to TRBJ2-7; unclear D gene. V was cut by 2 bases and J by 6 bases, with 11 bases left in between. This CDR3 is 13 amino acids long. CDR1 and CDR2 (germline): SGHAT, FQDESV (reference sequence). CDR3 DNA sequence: TGTGCCAGCAGCTTATACAGCTCTGTCGAGCAGTACTTC. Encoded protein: CASSLYSSVEQYF.

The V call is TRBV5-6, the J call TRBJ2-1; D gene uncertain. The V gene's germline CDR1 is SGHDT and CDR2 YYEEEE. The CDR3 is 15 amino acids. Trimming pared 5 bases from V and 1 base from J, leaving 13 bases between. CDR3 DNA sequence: TGTGCCAGCAGTGCTGTGAGGTATTCCTACAATGAGCAGTTCTTC. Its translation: CASSAVRYSYNEQFF. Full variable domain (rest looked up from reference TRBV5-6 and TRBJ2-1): DAGVTQSPTHLIKTRGQQVTLRCSPKSGHDTVSWYQQALGQGPQFIFQYYEEEERQRGNFPDRFSGHQFPNYSSELNVNALLLGDSALYLCASSAVRYSYNEQFFGPGTRLTVL.

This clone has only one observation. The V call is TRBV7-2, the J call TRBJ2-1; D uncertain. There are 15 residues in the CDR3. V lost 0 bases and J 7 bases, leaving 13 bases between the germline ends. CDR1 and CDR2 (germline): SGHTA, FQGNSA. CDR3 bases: TGTGCCAGCAGCTTAGCCATTAGCTTGGTGAATGAGCAGTTCTTC. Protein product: CASSLAISLVNEQFF.

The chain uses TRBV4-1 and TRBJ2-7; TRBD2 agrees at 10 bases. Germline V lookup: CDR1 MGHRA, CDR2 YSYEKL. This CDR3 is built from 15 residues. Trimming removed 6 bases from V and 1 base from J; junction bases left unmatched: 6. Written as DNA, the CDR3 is TGCGCCAGCAGGGGCGGAGCGGGAGGGTCCTACGAGCAGTACTTC. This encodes CASRGGAGGSYEQYF.

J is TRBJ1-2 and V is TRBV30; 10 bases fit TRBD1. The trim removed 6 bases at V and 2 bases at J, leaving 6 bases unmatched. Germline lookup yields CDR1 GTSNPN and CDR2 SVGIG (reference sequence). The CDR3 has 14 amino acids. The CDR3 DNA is TGTGCCTGCTTGGACAGGGGGATAAACTATGGCTACACCTTC. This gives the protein CACLDRGINYGYTF.

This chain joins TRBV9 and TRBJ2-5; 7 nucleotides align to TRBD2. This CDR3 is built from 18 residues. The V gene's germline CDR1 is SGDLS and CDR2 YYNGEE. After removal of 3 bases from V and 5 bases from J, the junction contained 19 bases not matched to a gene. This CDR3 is CASSASRGAGLEGETQYF. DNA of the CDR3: TGTGCCAGCAGCGCCTCCCGGGGAGCGGGGTTAGAAGGGGAGACCCAGTACTTC.

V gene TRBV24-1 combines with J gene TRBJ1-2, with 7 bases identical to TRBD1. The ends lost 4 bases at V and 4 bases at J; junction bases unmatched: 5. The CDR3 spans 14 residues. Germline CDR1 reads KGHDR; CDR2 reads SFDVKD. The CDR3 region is CATSEVDRAYGYTF. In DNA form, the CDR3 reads TGTGCCACCAGTGAAGTAGACAGGGCCTATGGCTACACCTTC.

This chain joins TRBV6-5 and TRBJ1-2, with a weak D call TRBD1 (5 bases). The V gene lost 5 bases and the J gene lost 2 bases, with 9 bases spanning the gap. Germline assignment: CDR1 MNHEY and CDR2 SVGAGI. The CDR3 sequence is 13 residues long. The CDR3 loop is CASSRDRNYGYTF. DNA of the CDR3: TGTGCCAGCAGTCGAGACAGAAACTATGGCTACACCTTC.

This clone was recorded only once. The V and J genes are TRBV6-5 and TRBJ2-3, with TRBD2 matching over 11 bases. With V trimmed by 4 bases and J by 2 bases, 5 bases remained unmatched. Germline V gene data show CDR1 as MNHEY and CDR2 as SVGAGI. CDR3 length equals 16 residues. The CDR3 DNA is TGTGCCAGCAGTTCTTATAGCGGGAGGGCCACAGATACGCAGTATTTT. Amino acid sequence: CASSSYSGRATDTQYF.

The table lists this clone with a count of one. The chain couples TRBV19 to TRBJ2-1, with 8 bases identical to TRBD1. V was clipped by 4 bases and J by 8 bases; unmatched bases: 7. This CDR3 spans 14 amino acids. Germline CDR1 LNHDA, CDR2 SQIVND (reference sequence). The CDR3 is CASSRDRLGDEQFF. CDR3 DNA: TGTGCCAGTAGTAGGGACAGGTTAGGGGATGAGCAGTTCTTC.

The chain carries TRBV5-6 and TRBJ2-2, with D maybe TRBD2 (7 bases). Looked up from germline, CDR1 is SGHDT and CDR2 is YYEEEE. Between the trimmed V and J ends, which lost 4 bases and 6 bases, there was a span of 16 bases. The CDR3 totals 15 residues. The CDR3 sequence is CASSPSGKGAGELFF. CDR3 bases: TGTGCCAGCAGCCCGAGCGGGAAGGGGGCCGGGGAGCTGTTTTTT.

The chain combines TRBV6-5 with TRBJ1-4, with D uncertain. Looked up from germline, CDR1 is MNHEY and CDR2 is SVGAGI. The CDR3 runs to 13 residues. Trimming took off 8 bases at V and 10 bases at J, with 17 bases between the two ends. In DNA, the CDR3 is TGTGCCAGCCAGACCGAGGATCTTGGAAAACTGTTTTTT. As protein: CASQTEDLGKLFF.

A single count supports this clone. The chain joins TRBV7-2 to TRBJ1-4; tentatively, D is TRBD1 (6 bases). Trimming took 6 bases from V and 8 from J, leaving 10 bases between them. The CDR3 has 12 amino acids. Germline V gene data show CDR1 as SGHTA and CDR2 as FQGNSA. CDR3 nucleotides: TGTGCCAGCAGTTGGGGGCGAGAAAAACTGTTTTTT. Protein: CASSWGREKLFF.